The sample holds a few counts of the clone carrying this T cell receptor (beta chain). Trimming pared 7 bases from V and 4 bases from J, leaving 17 bases between. Germline loops: CDR1 LNHDA, CDR2 SQIVND (reference sequence). This CDR3 is built from 15 residues. Treatment of the sample: oral pan-JAK inhibitor, 5-10 mg twice daily. The sample comes from a study of CD8+ T cells in alopecia areata. Following extraction, RNA underwent reverse transcription to cDNA, which served as the sequencing template. Generated by immunoSEQ multiplex PCR, the TCRdb table keeps only in-frame clones and is missing some. The data hold 200,000 to 250,000 clones, with roughly 64% observed a single time.

The sequence was obtained from a human donor with alopecia areata. The V and J genes are TRBV19 and TRBJ1-5; D perhaps matches TRBD1 (5 bases). The sample was CD4+ T cells sorted from blood, taken at week 4, from a patient treated with tofacitinib. CDR3 loop: CASTRRGDENQPQHF. The DNA for the CDR3 is TGTGCCAGTACTCGGCGAGGGGACGAAAATCAGCCCCAGCATTTT.